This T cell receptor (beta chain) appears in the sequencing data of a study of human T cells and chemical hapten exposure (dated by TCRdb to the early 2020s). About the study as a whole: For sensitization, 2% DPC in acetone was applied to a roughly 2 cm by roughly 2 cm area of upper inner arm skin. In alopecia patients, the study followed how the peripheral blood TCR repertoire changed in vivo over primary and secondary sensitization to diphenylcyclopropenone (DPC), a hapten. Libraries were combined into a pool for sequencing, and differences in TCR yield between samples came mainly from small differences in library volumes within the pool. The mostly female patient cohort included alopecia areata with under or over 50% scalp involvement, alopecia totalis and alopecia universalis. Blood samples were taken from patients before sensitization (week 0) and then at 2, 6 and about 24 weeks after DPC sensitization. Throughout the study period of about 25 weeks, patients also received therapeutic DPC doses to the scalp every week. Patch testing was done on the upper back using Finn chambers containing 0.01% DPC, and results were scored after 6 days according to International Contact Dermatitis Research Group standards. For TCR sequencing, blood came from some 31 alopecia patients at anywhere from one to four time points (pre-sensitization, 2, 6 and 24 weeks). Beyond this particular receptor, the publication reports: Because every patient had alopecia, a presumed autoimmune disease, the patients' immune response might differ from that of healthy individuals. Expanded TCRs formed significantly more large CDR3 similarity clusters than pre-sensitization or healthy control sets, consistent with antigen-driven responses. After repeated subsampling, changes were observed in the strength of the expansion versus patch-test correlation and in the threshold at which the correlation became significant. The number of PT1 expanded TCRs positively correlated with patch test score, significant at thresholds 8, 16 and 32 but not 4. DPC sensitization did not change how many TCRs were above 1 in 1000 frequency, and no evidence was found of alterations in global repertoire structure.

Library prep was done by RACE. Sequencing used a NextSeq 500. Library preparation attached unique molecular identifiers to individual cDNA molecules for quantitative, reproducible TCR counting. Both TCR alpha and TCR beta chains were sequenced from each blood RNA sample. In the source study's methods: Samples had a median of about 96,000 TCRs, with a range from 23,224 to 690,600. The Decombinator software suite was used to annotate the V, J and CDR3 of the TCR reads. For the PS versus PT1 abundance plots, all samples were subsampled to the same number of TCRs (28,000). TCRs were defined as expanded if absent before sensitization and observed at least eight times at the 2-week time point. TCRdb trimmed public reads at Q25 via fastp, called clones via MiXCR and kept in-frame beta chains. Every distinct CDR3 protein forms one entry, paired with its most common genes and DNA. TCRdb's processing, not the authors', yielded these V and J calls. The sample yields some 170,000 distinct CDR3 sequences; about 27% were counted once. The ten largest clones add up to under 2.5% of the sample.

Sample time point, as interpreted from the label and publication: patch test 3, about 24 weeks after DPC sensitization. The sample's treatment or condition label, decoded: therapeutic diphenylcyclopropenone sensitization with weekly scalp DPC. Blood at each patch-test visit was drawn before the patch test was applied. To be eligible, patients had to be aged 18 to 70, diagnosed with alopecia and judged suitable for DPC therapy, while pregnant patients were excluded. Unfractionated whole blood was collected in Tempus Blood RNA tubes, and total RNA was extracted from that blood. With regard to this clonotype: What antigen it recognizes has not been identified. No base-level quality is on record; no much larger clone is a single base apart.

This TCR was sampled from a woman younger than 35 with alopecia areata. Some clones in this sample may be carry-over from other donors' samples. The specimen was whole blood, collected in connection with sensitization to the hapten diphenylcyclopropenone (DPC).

The bases read TGCAGTGCTAGTAGTCGGGGCTCTGGAAACACCATATATTTT. Its product reads: CSASSRGSGNTIYF. Recombination linked TRBV20-1 to TRBJ1-3, with the D gene too uncertain to name. V loses 3 bases of germline sequence and J loses 0 bases, and the interval between the two ends is 9 bases. The germline V gene (reference sequence) yields DFQATT for CDR1 and SNEGSKA for CDR2. The CDR3 measures 14 amino acids from cysteine to phenylalanine. Just the 42-base CDR3 DNA is kept, in frame starting at base 1.